This T cell receptor (beta chain) was sequenced in a study of regulatory T cells in long-lasting Graves disease. As for time point: newly diagnosed GD, antithyroid drugs for less than 3 months. RNA from PBMCs was the source of the TCR library. An endocrinology department in Xi'an, China, supplied the patients. Germline lookup yields CDR1 LGHDT and CDR2 YNNKEL (reference sequence). The CDR3 is 15 residues long. V was clipped by 3 bases and J by 6 bases, with 16 bases between them. TCR beta libraries were built with iRepertoire HTBI primers and Arm-PCR of CDR3 regions. One entry per CDR3 protein, called by TCRdb with MiXCR from the multiplex PCR reads. The sample carries approximately 460,000 distinct CDR3 sequences, 16% recorded once. The data also belong to a second study, concerning T cells in Graves' hyperthyroidism and ophthalmopathy.

The V and J genes are TRBV3-1 and TRBJ2-3; D may be TRBD1 or TRBD2 (5 bases each). The sequencing used peripheral blood mononuclear cells (PBMCs), collected at new diagnosis, from a patient treated with antithyroid drugs. The origin of this receptor is a woman aged 25-40 years with Graves disease. The CDR3 loop is CASSQDWIEGDTQYF. As DNA, the CDR3 is TGTGCCAGCAGCCAGGACTGGATTGAGGGGGATACGCAGTATTTT.